This record concerns one T cell receptor beta chain sequence. Per germline, CDR1 MNHEY and CDR2 SVGAGI. There are 14 residues in the CDR3. The V end was cut by 6 bases, the J end by 8 bases, with 14 bases between. These data belong to a study of cytomegalovirus exposure and HLA in healthy donors. The study ran its PCR with 60 Vbeta and 13 Jbeta primers. The repertoire was sequenced with immunoSEQ multiplex PCR; TCRdb's copy has only in-frame clones and lacks some. The sample shows about 83,000 clones, roughly 75% of them seen only once. This TCR came from a man aged 55-75 years in good health and CMV-seronegative. The chain combines TRBV6-5 with TRBJ1-6; D might be TRBD1 (6 bases). The sequenced material came from PBMCs. The CDR3 region has the DNA TGTGCCAGCAGCCTTGACAGGAAGCATTCACCCCTCCACTTT. Amino acids: CASSLDRKHSPLHF.